The rows below give T cell receptor beta chains drawn from one sample of a study of tumor-infiltrating lymphocytes in primary liver carcinoma. MiXCR, run by TCRdb on the multiplex PCR reads, gives a single entry per CDR3 protein. The data hold a few hundred thousand distinct CDR3 sequences, with around three fifths observed a single time. Sample: peripheral blood. The origin of the receptors is a woman aged 30 to 39 with primary liver carcinoma and hepatitis B virus infection. CDR3s include the opening cysteine and the closing phenylalanine or tryptophan. Fields, in order: D gene, clone size, J gene, V gene, CDR3 DNA, CDR3 protein. A D gene is named only where the DNA matches it firmly. Clone size is stated in some rows and not others, as once, few, many or a class when expanded.

D: NA; size: NA; J: TRBJ2-4; V: TRBV4-2; DNA: TGTGCCAGCAGCCAAGATACCCTCAGGGGACTAACCAAAAACATTCAGTACTTC; CDR3: CASSQDTLRGLTKNIQYF
D: TRBD1; size: NA; J: TRBJ1-5; V: TRBV6-5; DNA: TGTGCCAGCAGTACCAGGACAGGGGATCAGCCCCAGCATTTT; CDR3: CASSTRTGDQPQHF
D: NA; size: NA; J: TRBJ2-7; V: TRBV13; DNA: TGTGCCAGCAGCTTAAAATGTGGAACCTACGAGCAGTACTTC; CDR3: CASSLKCGTYEQYF
D: NA; size: NA; J: TRBJ2-1; V: TRBV11-2; DNA: TGTGCTAGCAGCCTATGGGACGGCTACTATGAGCAGTTCTTC; CDR3: CASSLWDGYYEQFF
D: TRBD2; size: many; J: TRBJ2-2; V: TRBV10-3; DNA: TGTGCCATGATGAGTGGGAGGGCCACCGGGGAGCTGTTTTTT; CDR3: CAMMSGRATGELFF
D: TRBD2; size: NA; J: TRBJ2-7; V: TRBV30; DNA: TGTGCCTGGAGACGTGGAGGGAGCGGGAGGGTCTACGAGCAGTACTTC; CDR3: CAWRRGGSGRVYEQYF
D: TRBD2; size: NA; J: TRBJ2-7; V: TRBV4-1; DNA: TGCGCCTGCAGCCCCACTAGCGGGAGAGGGGAGCAGTACTTC; CDR3: CACSPTSGRGEQYF
D: NA; size: NA; J: TRBJ2-4; V: TRBV12-3/TRBV12-4; DNA: TGTGCCAGCAGAGGAGGGGATATAAAAGCCAAAAACACTCAGTACTTC; CDR3: CASRGGDIKAKNTQYF
D: NA; size: NA; J: TRBJ1-2; V: TRBV6-6; DNA: TGTGCCAGCAGACCGGGGGCCTATGGCTACACCTTC; CDR3: CASRPGAYGYTF
D: NA; size: NA; J: TRBJ1-5; V: TRBV12-3/TRBV12-4; DNA: TGTGCCAGCAGTTTAAGGAGAGAGAGAGATCAGCCCCAGCATTTT; CDR3: CASSLRRERDQPQHF
D: NA; size: NA; J: TRBJ1-4; V: TRBV18; DNA: TGTGCCAGCTCAGTAAACAGAGGATCAACTAATGAAAAACTGTTTTTT; CDR3: CASSVNRGSTNEKLFF
D: NA; size: NA; J: TRBJ2-7; V: TRBV12-3/TRBV12-4; DNA: TGTGCCAGCAGTTTCGGCCCCGAGGAGGATCCCTACGAGCAGTACTTC; CDR3: CASSFGPEEDPYEQYF
D: NA; size: NA; J: TRBJ2-7; V: TRBV6-5; DNA: TGTGTCAGCAGTTACGTTGCAGGGAGCGAGCAGTACTTC; CDR3: CVSSYVAGSEQYF
D: TRBD1; size: few; J: TRBJ2-7; V: TRBV4-1; DNA: TGCGCCAGCAGCCAAGCCCCCGGGACAGGGGCCTACGAGCAGTACTTC; CDR3: CASSQAPGTGAYEQYF
D: NA; size: NA; J: TRBJ2-1; V: TRBV11-2; DNA: TGTGCCAGCAGCTACGGGAGTGGGAACAATGAGCAGTTCTTC; CDR3: CASSYGSGNNEQFF
D: TRBD1; size: NA; J: TRBJ1-3; V: TRBV4-1; DNA: TGCGCCAACAGGGAACAGGGGACAGGAAACACCATATATTTT; CDR3: CANREQGTGNTIYF
D: NA; size: NA; J: TRBJ2-2; V: TRBV5-5; DNA: TGTGCCAGCGGCTTGGGGCCGACTGTAAACACCGGGGAGCTGTCTTTT; CDR3: CASGLGPTVNTGELSF
D: TRBD2; size: NA; J: TRBJ2-2; V: TRBV11-2; DNA: TGTGCCAGCAGCACAGGACTGGCGGGAGGGACCGGGGAGCCGTTTTTT; CDR3: CASSTGLAGGTGEPFF
D: NA; size: few; J: TRBJ1-2; V: TRBV5-1; DNA: TGCGCCAGCAGCCCCGGTGGGGGGGCTGGGGGTTACACCTTC; CDR3: CASSPGGGAGGYTF
D: TRBD2; size: NA; J: TRBJ2-3; V: TRBV6-6; DNA: TGTGCCAGCGGAATCTCCGCGGGAGTTGTTACGCAGTATTTT; CDR3: CASGISAGVVTQYF
D: NA; size: NA; J: TRBJ1-1; V: TRBV10-3; DNA: TGTGCCATCAGACCCCACAGCGGTGACACTGAAGCTTTCTTT; CDR3: CAIRPHSGDTEAFF
D: NA; size: NA; J: TRBJ1-4; V: TRBV29-1; DNA: TGCAGCGCCCAGGACAGTGGAGGCGAAAAGCTGTTTTTT; CDR3: CSAQDSGGEKLFF
D: TRBD1; size: NA; J: TRBJ2-5; V: TRBV11-2; DNA: TGTGCCAGTGGCGAAGTGGGACAGATACAAGAGACCCAGTACTTC; CDR3: CASGEVGQIQETQYF
D: TRBD2; size: NA; J: TRBJ2-5; V: TRBV12-3/TRBV12-4; DNA: TGTGCCAGCAGGGATGGACTAGCGTATGAAACGGAGACCCAGTACTTC; CDR3: CASRDGLAYETETQYF
D: NA; size: NA; J: TRBJ2-3; V: TRBV4-1; DNA: TGCTCCAGCAACCAAGTTAGCGGCGTGACAGATACGCAGTATTTT; CDR3: CSSNQVSGVTDTQYF
D: TRBD2; size: NA; J: TRBJ2-1; V: TRBV12-3/TRBV12-4; DNA: TGTGCCAGCACCAGGACTAGCGGGGGGAACAATGAGCAGTTCTTC; CDR3: CASTRTSGGNNEQFF
D: TRBD2; size: NA; J: TRBJ2-1; V: TRBV11-2; DNA: TGTGCCAACAGCGTTGGAGCTAGCGGATACAATGAGCAGTTCTTC; CDR3: CANSVGASGYNEQFF
D: TRBD1; size: many; J: TRBJ2-7; V: TRBV29-1; DNA: TGCAGCGTTGGTAACGGACAGGGACGATTCGCGGAGCAGTACTTC; CDR3: CSVGNGQGRFAEQYF
D: NA; size: NA; J: TRBJ2-5; V: TRBV28; DNA: TGTGCCAGCAGTCCCCGCATCTCAGGGCCGACCCAGTACTTC; CDR3: CASSPRISGPTQYF
D: TRBD1; size: NA; J: TRBJ2-1; V: TRBV11-3; DNA: TGTGTCAGCGGCTCCCGGGACAGGTACAATGAGCAGCTCTTC; CDR3: CVSGSRDRYNEQLF
D: NA; size: NA; J: TRBJ1-2; V: TRBV11-1; DNA: TGTGCCAGCAGCTGGTCCCAGGGAGCGGACAGCTACACCTTC; CDR3: CASSWSQGADSYTF
D: NA; size: NA; J: TRBJ2-4; V: TRBV6-5; DNA: TGTGCTAGCAGTGTCCTGACAGAACTAACCAAAAACATTCAGTACTTC; CDR3: CASSVLTELTKNIQYF
D: TRBD1; size: few; J: TRBJ2-2; V: TRBV12-3/TRBV12-4; DNA: TGTGCCAGCAGAAAGGGGACAGGGGGGTTCACCGGGGAGCTGTTTTTT; CDR3: CASRKGTGGFTGELFF
D: NA; size: NA; J: TRBJ2-5; V: TRBV7-9; DNA: TGTGCCATCAGCCCGGGGACCAACATTCAAGAGACCCAGTACTTC; CDR3: CAISPGTNIQETQYF
D: NA; size: NA; J: TRBJ2-7; V: TRBV11-2; DNA: TGTGCCGACAGCTTAGGATTCGAGGGGAGCAAGTACTTC; CDR3: CADSLGFEGSKYF
D: NA; size: NA; J: TRBJ1-1; V: TRBV6-5; DNA: TGTGCCAGCAGTTTCAAAGAGGGGAACACTGAAGCTTTCTTT; CDR3: CASSFKEGNTEAFF
D: TRBD2; size: NA; J: TRBJ2-1; V: TRBV7-3; DNA: TGTGCCAGCAGCTTAGTGGCGGGAGTACAAAATGAGCAGTTCTTC; CDR3: CASSLVAGVQNEQFF
D: NA; size: NA; J: TRBJ2-3; V: TRBV12-3/TRBV12-4; DNA: TGTGCTAGCAATCCACGGGTCCCAGCCGCAGATACGCAGTATTTT; CDR3: CASNPRVPAADTQYF
D: TRBD1; size: once; J: TRBJ2-4; V: TRBV4-3; DNA: TGCGCCAGCAGTCAGGGGGTCGGGGTAAGCATTCAGTACTTC; CDR3: CASSQGVGVSIQYF
D: NA; size: NA; J: TRBJ2-7; V: TRBV12-3/TRBV12-4; DNA: TGTGCCAGCAGTTTGGGTGACACTAACGGCCCCTACGAGCAGTACTTC; CDR3: CASSLGDTNGPYEQYF
D: NA; size: NA; J: TRBJ2-3; V: TRBV7-9; DNA: TGTGCCAGCAGTGTGGGACTCCGCGAATACACAGATACGCAGTATTTT; CDR3: CASSVGLREYTDTQYF
D: NA; size: NA; J: TRBJ2-1; V: TRBV11-2; DNA: TGTGCAAGCAGCACCCTCCCAATTATTAATGAGCAGTTCTTC; CDR3: CASSTLPIINEQFF
D: NA; size: many; J: TRBJ2-1; V: TRBV6-2/TRBV6-3; DNA: TGTGCCAGCAGTATCCCAGGGGCGGGGAGGTCCTACAATGAGCAGTTCTTC; CDR3: CASSIPGAGRSYNEQFF
D: TRBD2; size: NA; J: TRBJ2-1; V: TRBV7-9; DNA: TGTGCCGGCCAAAAATTCAGCGGGAGGGCTAGATACAATGAGCAGTTCTTC; CDR3: CAGQKFSGRARYNEQFF